These 8 T cell receptor beta chains share one sample of origin, sequenced in a study of siplizumab effects on memory and regulatory T cells. The assay was immunoSEQ multiplex PCR, and TCRdb's table has in-frame clones only and misses some. In the table there are about 99,000 clones, about 94% of which are singletons. The sequenced sample consisted of Tregs sorted from blood. These receptors were taken from a human donor in good health.

The V gene is TRBV2, the J gene TRBJ2-5, with 9 bases that match TRBD1. The CDR3 extends over 12 amino acids. V dropped 10 bases and J dropped 3; count of bases not matched to a gene: 3. The germline gives CDR1 SNHLY, CDR2 FYNNEI. The CDR3 bases are TGTGCCAACAGGGGGCAAGAAGAGACCCAGTACTTC. The encoded protein is CANRGQEETQYF.

The J gene is TRBJ2-5, the V gene TRBV7-9; 12 nucleotides align to TRBD2. V trimming: 2 bases; J trimming: 2 bases; junction bases outside the gene matches: 6. This CDR3 region has 17 residues. Germline-derived CDR1 and CDR2 are SEHNR and FQNEAQ (reference sequence). The CDR3 sequence is CASSLLGLAGKQETQYF. CDR3 in DNA: TGTGCCAGCAGCTTACTGGGACTAGCGGGCAAACAAGAGACCCAGTACTTC. Together with reference TRBV7-9 and TRBJ2-5, the CDR3 gives the full variable domain: DTGVSQNPRHKITKRGQNVTFRCDPISEHNRLYWYRQTLGQGPEFLTYFQNEAQLEKSRLLSDRFSAERPKGSFSTLEIQRTEQGDSAMYLCASSLLGLAGKQETQYFGPGTRLLVL.

This rearrangement joins TRBV19 to TRBJ2-2; possibly TRBD1 for D (6 bases). CDR1 LNHDA and CDR2 SQIVND come from the germline V gene (reference sequence). With 7 bases removed from V and 6 bases from J, the gap between germline ends came to 15 bases. The CDR3 consists of 14 residues. Here the CDR3 DNA reads TGTGCCAGTAACACCCAGGGGATGGCCGGGGAGCTGTTTTTT. Residues: CASNTQGMAGELFF.

The chain is built from TRBV19 and TRBJ2-1; TRBD2 matches 12 bases. This CDR3 comprises 14 residues. Trimming cost V 4 bases and J 9 bases; bases outside gene matches: 4. Germline V gene data show CDR1 as LNHDA and CDR2 as SQIVND (reference sequence). The CDR3 here is CASSTSGGAGEQFF. CDR3 DNA: TGTGCCAGTAGTACTAGCGGGGGGGCGGGTGAGCAGTTCTTC.

The chain is built from TRBV19 and TRBJ2-7; a weak D match, TRBD1 (6 bases). The germline gives CDR1 LNHDA, CDR2 SQIVND (reference sequence). This CDR3 spans 14 amino acids. Trimming took off 6 bases at V and 1 base at J, with 13 bases between the two ends. For the CDR3, the DNA is TGTGCCAGTAGGGGGGCAGAAAAATCCTACGAGCAGTACTTC. It specifies CASRGAEKSYEQYF. Drawing the rest from reference TRBV19 and TRBJ2-7, the complete variable domain is DGGITQSPKYLFRKEGQNVTLSCEQNLNHDAMYWYRQDPGQGLRLIYYSQIVNDFQKGDIAEGYSVSREKKESFPLTVTSAQKNPTAFYLCASRGAEKSYEQYFGPGTRLTVT.

This sequence joins TRBV5-1 and TRBJ2-1; D unresolved. The germline CDR1 and CDR2 sequences are SGHRS and YFSETQ. V lost 4 bases and J lost 9, with 17 bases in between. The CDR3 consists of 14 residues. CDR3 in DNA: TGCGCCAGCAGCCTAGATATCGATACAACTGAGCAGTTCTTC. Translating it yields CASSLDIDTTEQFF.

The chain couples TRBV7-8 to TRBJ2-7; no clear D gene. This CDR3 is built from 15 residues. V was cut by 1 base and J by 2 bases, with 12 bases left in between. Germline CDR1 SGHVS, CDR2 FQNEAQ. CDR3 residues: CASSLGAVTTYEQYF. As DNA, the CDR3 is TGTGCCAGCAGCTTAGGTGCTGTGACGACCTACGAGCAGTACTTC.

The V call is TRBV4-2, the J call TRBJ2-7; 11 bases agree with TRBD1. From germline, CDR1 is LGHNA and CDR2 YNFKEQ. V dropped 3 bases and J dropped 2; count of bases not matched to a gene: 3. There are 15 residues in the CDR3. The CDR3 loop is CASSHRTGGPYEQYF. The CDR3 region has the DNA TGTGCCAGCAGCCACCGGACAGGGGGCCCCTACGAGCAGTACTTC.